This T cell receptor beta chain was documented in a study of blood T cell repertoires in COVID-19. TCRdb keeps only in-frame clones here, not all; method: immunoSEQ multiplex PCR. The table lists about 240,000 clones, about four fifths of them singletons. Losses at the gene ends were 2 bases for V and 3 bases for J; bases not matched to a gene: 6. CDR1 and CDR2 from the germline V gene are LGHNT and FRNRAP. The CDR3 consists of 16 residues. The receptor was derived from a woman of 80 years or more with acute or convalescent COVID-19. The sample taken for sequencing was peripheral blood. The chain carries TRBV12-5 and TRBJ2-1; TRBD2 agrees at 8 bases. DNA of the CDR3: TGTGCTAGTGGTTTGATGCGGGGGGCGGACTACAATGAGCAGTTCTTC. Encoded protein: CASGLMRGADYNEQFF.